Included here is one TCR beta chain sequence, with context. Its antigen is as yet unknown. Noted time point: longitudinal time-point 1 (baseline). The data were taken from a study of neurological immune-mediated disorders. Study-level results: Falling below healthy controls, multiple sclerosis showed the least TCR clonal expansion, while HTLV-1-associated myelopathy showed the most. There were no CDR3 amino acid sequences shared by expanded clones across subjects, a result suggesting private repertoires in all groups.

The authors made cDNA by 5'RACE with 10-nucleotide random UMIs. Every sequencing run generated over 170 million TCR-beta sequences from 15-18 subjects. TCRdb recomputed calls from the 5' RACE reads with MiXCR, one row per CDR3 protein. This table has over 55,000 distinct CDR3 sequences, roughly a tenth appearing once. This CDR3 spans 15 amino acids. Germline V gene lookup returns CDR1 SGHAT and CDR2 FQNNGV. V lost 1 base to trimming and J lost 3 bases, with 9 bases between them. The specimen sequenced was PBMCs. The chain couples TRBV11-2 to TRBJ2-2; D might be TRBD2 (5 bases). The TCR was taken from a man under 40 in good health. CDR3 nucleotides: TGTGCCAGCAGCTTAGGAGGGATATACACCGGGGAGCTGTTTTTT. Translating it yields CASSLGGIYTGELFF.